This TCR beta chain was documented in a study of T cells in Graves' hyperthyroidism and ophthalmopathy. What was amplified from RNA transcripts were TCR beta CDR3 regions. Carried out on the TCR CDR3, a first-round RT-PCR used the HTBI primer set. One entry per CDR3 protein, called by TCRdb with MiXCR from the multiplex PCR reads. The sample records hundreds of thousands of distinct CDR3 sequences, about a sixth being singletons. This clonotype was counted at least ten times. Germline V lookup: CDR1 SGHAT, CDR2 FQNNGV. The CDR3 sequence is 16 residues long. The V and J ends lost 5 bases and 0 bases, in that order; junction bases with no gene match: 8.

The rearrangement joins TRBV11-2 to TRBJ1-1; 8 positions match TRBD1. The receptor was derived from a woman younger than 30 with Graves' ophthalmopathy. Sample: blood. The chain's CDR3 is CASSHRGIRMNTEAFF. CDR3 nucleotide sequence: TGTGCCAGCAGCCACAGGGGGATTAGGATGAACACTGAAGCTTTCTTT.